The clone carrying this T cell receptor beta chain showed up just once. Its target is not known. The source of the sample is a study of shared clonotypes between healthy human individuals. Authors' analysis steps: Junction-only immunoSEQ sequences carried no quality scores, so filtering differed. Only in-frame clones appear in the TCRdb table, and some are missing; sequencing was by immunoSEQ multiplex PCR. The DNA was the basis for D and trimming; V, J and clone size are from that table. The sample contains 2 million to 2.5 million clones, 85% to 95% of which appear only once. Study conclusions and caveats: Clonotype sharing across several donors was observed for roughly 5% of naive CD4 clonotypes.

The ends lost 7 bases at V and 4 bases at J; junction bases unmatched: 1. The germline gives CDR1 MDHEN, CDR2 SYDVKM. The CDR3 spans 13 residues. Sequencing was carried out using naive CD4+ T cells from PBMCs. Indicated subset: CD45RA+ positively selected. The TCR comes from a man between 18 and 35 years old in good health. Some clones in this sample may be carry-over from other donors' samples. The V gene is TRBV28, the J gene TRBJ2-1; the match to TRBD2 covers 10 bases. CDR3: CASILAGYNEQFF. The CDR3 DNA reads TGTGCCAGCATACTAGCGGGGTACAATGAGCAGTTCTTC.